This T cell receptor beta chain was recovered during a study of naive and memory T cell subsets. This clonotype has ten or more counts. The V end lost 6 bases, the J end lost 0 bases, and 18 bases lay between the germline ends. Per the germline V gene, CDR1 is MDHEN and CDR2 is SYDVKM. The CDR3 length is 17 residues. CMV status came from CD4+ IFNgamma after overnight CMV lysate stimulation. Four subsets defined by CD45RA and CD27 were sorted after CD3, CD4, CD8 and live/dead staining. Two oligonucleotides, mixed equimolar, formed the beta constant-region primer covering TRBC1 and TRBC2. The ligated cDNA underwent four PCR rounds using SP2 and nested alpha and beta constant-region primers. From the UMI-ligation and nested PCR reads, TCRdb called clonotypes with MiXCR, one entry per CDR3 protein. This sample has over 25,000 distinct CDR3 sequences; around 18% occur once, and the top ten carry roughly 3.5%.

Specimen: effector memory CD4+ T cells from blood. Documented subset: effector memory, CD45RA- CD27-. The receptor was derived from a human donor in good health. The rearrangement uses TRBV28 and TRBJ2-4; D might be TRBD1 (6 bases). The DNA of the CDR3 is TGTGCCAGCAGCCAGGAATGGGACAATTCAGCCAAAAACATTCAGTACTTC. It is translated as CASSQEWDNSAKNIQYF.